This TCR beta chain was sequenced for a study of blood T cell repertoires in COVID-19. From germline, CDR1 is MGHDK and CDR2 SYGVNS. The CDR3 spans 17 residues. V shed 5 bases and J 8 bases; nucleotides not matched to a gene: 10. During active infection, Seattle patients enrolled and were then monitored through disease. Profiling relied on immunoSEQ multiplex PCR, and the TCRdb table lists in-frame clones only, not all of them. Counted here are 450,000 or so clones, approximately 90% occurring once; the ten biggest clones make up approximately 0.92%. The specimen sequenced was peripheral blood. The receptor was derived from a man between 18 and 35 years old with COVID-19, enrolled during active disease. The gene calls are TRBV25-1 and TRBJ2-1, with 15 bases matching TRBD2. CDR3: CASSSSLGTSGGYEQFF. The CDR3 region has the DNA TGTGCCAGCAGTTCTTCACTAGGGACTAGCGGGGGGTATGAGCAGTTCTTC.